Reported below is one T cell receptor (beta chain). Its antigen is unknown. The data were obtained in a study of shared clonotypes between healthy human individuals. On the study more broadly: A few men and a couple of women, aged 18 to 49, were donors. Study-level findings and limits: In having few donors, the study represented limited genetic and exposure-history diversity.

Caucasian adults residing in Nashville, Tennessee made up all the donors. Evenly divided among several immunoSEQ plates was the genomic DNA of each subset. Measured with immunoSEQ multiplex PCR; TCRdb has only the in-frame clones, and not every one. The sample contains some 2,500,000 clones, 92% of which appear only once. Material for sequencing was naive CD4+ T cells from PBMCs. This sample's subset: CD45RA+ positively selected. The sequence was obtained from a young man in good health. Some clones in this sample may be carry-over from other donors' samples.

The CDR3 nucleotides read TGCGCCAGCAGCATAACTAGCGGGAGTACCTACGAGCAGTACTTC. This gives the protein CASSITSGSTYEQYF. The gene calls are TRBV5-1 and TRBJ2-7, with 11 bases that match TRBD2. The CDR3 length is 15 residues. The V and J ends lost 4 bases and 2 bases, in that order; junction bases with no gene match: 5. CDR1 and CDR2 from the germline V gene are SGHRS and YFSETQ.